This TCR beta chain was recovered during a study of PD-1 blockade in classical Hodgkin lymphoma (dated by TCRdb to between 2020 and 2021). For context, the study as a whole: Nivolumab dosing was 3 mg/kg intravenously every 2 weeks, continuing until either disease progression or unacceptable toxicity. The study used CyTOF and TCR beta sequencing to define a peripheral blood immune signature of response to PD-1 blockade in classical Hodgkin lymphoma.

The sample's time point, from its label and the paper: cycle 1 day 1 (C1D1), immediately before nivolumab initiation. Relapse after autologous stem cell transplantation had occurred in all trial patients, and cohorts A, B and C were distinguished by prior brentuximab vedotin exposure. The trial cohort comprised some 60 patients with relapsed/refractory classical Hodgkin lymphoma whose best overall responses were complete response, partial response or progressive disease. Single-agent nivolumab was administered to trial patients in the multi-cohort phase II CheckMate 205 trial. Best overall response was determined by an independent review committee according to the 2007 International Working Group response criteria. PBMCs from the trial were collected at three points: immediately before nivolumab initiation (C1D1), and during therapy at cycle 2 day 1 and cycle 4 day 1. Peripheral blood was collected in 8 mL Vacutainer Cell Preparation Tubes, from which PBMCs were isolated by centrifugation and then cryopreserved.

About this clone: No cognate antigen has been identified for it. No base-level quality is on record; no much larger clone is a single base apart.

Results and caveats for the whole study, not just this receptor: Baseline TCR diversity was reported as lower in newly diagnosed patients than in healthy donors, and lower still in relapsed/refractory patients. Baseline diversity similar to that of newly diagnosed patients was observed in trial patients achieving complete response, whereas significantly lower diversity was observed in partial responders and progressors. Lower diversity was observed in patients in whom nivolumab was started less than 1 year after ASCT, and these patients were excluded from later analyses so that confounding by immune reconstitution would be avoided. The study was limited to a single clinical trial cohort, and causes of repertoire differences, possibly disease activity or prior therapy, remained undefined. A significant rise by C4D1 was seen in CD4+ but not CD8+ TCR diversity (p=0.0027 vs p=0.16), with the rise being most apparent in complete responders (p=0.02).

The Qiagen DNeasy kit was used to extract genomic DNA from unsorted PBMCs and from the negatively selected CD4+ and CD8+ fractions. Using primers that anneal to V and J segments, immunoSEQ multiplex PCR amplified the TCR beta CDR3 regions. A synthetic immune receptor repertoire was used to minimize amplification bias, and any residual bias was removed computationally once sequencing was done. As for the original processing: Custom Python scripts were used to quantify repertoire diversity as the Shannon entropy index. Unsorted, CD4+ and CD8+ repertoires were examined separately, except in combined analyses, for which CD4+ and CD8+ sequences were merged in silico. A clone counted as expanded when the clone's frequency after treatment rose at least 2-fold relative to C1D1, and clones undetected at baseline were given a pseudocount of 0.5. Singleton clones were defined as clones with 0 or 1 copy at C1D1, and non-singleton clones were defined as clones with 2 or more copies. Clones expanded in unsorted samples were labelled as CD4+, CD8+ or unknown by matching protein sequences in sorted samples from the same patient. Wilcoxon tests on paired samples were used to test changes in diversity from C1D1 to C4D1. Entries here come from immuneACCESS through TCRdb and include only in-frame sequences with V and J called. Some clones fail to appear in such tables; in the studies checked, an unresolved V gene covers under half of the shortfall, and the cause of the remainder is unknown. V, J and clone size reflect that table, while D and trimming were determined from the DNA. The sample table holds fewer than 100,000 clones, of which around 86% were seen once. The ten most abundant clones make up less than 25% of the sample.

The TCR sequence derives from a human donor with classical Hodgkin lymphoma. The sample in question was peripheral blood mononuclear cells (PBMCs), obtained at baseline.

The DNA reads TGCGCCAGCAGCTTGGTTGGGGAAACGGGAAACACCATATATTTT. Its translation reads: CASSLVGETGNTIYF. The rearrangement joined TRBV5-1 to TRBJ1-3, with the D gene uncertain. As encoded in the germline V gene, CDR1 is SGHRS while CDR2 is YFSETQ. The CDR3 covers 15 residues, taking in both the cysteine and the phenylalanine. Kept here is only the CDR3 DNA, which spans 45 bases and is read in frame from base 1. Deletion took 0 bases off V and 4 bases off J, with a span of 11 bases between the germline ends.